This TCR beta chain was identified during a study of blood T cell repertoires in COVID-19. The data were produced by immunoSEQ multiplex PCR, yet TCRdb's version contains in-frame clones alone and is incomplete. Here the sample spans about 280,000 clones, roughly four fifths being singletons. This clone came up a few times. The TCR originated in a woman between 45 and 65 years old who had recovered from COVID-19. Sequencing was carried out using peripheral blood.

CDR3 protein: CASSSTTPPKGYTF. The CDR3 DNA follows: TGTGCCAGCAGCTCGACAACCCCGCCTAAGGGCTACACCTTC. This sequence joins TRBV11-2 and TRBJ1-2; D uncertain. Germline V gives CDR1 SGHAT, CDR2 FQNNGV. V lost 4 bases, J lost 8 bases, and 17 bases lay in between. CDR3 size: 14 residues. Combining the CDR3 with reference TRBV11-2 and TRBJ1-2 gives the whole variable domain EAGVAQSPRYKIIEKRQSVAFWCNPISGHATLYWYQQILGQGPKLLIQFQNNGVVDDSQLPKDRFSAERLKGVDSTLKIQPAKLEDSAVYLCASSSTTPPKGYTFGSGTRLTVV.